This passage covers 2 T cell receptor beta chains from one sample sequenced in a study of identical twins. TCRdb independently ran MiXCR on the 5' RACE reads; one entry per CDR3 protein. Of hundreds of thousands of distinct CDR3 sequences detected, 6% to 8.5% appear once; the ten largest clones hold more than 5%. These sequences were also reported in another study, on yellow fever vaccine responses in identical twins.

Sample: CD8+ T cells sorted from blood. The receptors shown here come from a woman under 30 in good health.

This clonotype was detected a few times. The V and J genes are TRBV4-1 and TRBJ2-2; 9 bases map to TRBD1. The CDR3 extends over 17 amino acids. CDR1 is MGHRA, CDR2 YSYEKL, per germline. V lost 2 bases and J lost 1; bases outside the gene matches: 5. The CDR3 here is CASSQSDRGGNTGELFF. For the CDR3, the DNA is TGCGCCAGCAGCCAATCGGACAGGGGCGGGAACACCGGGGAGCTGTTTTTT.

This clonotype appeared a few times. The rearrangement links TRBV4-2 to TRBJ2-1; TRBD2 matches 9 bases. Germline CDR1 LGHNA, CDR2 YNFKEQ. After removal of 0 bases from V and 0 bases from J, the junction contained 6 bases not matched to a gene. CDR3 size: 18 residues. CDR3 in DNA: TGTGCCAGCAGCCAAGAAGCTGATAGCGGGAGCTCCTACAATGAGCAGTTCTTC. Translating gives CASSQEADSGSSYNEQFF.